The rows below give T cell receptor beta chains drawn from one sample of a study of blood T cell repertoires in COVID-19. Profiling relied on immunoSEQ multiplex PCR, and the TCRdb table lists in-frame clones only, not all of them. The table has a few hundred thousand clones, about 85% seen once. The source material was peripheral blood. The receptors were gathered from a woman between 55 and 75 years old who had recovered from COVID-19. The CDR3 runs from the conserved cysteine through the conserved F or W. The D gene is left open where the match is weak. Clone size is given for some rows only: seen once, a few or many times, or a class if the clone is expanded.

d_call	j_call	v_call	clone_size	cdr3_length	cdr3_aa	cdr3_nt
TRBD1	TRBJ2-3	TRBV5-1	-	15	CASSKDRASTDTQYF	TGCGCCAGCAGCAAGGACAGGGCTAGCACAGATACGCAGTATTTT
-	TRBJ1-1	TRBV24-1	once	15	CATSDLAGADTEAFF	TGTGCCACCAGTGATTTAGCGGGGGCGGACACTGAAGCTTTCTTT
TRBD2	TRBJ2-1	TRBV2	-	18	CASSAIAGVPVDYNEQFF	TGTGCCAGCAGTGCGATAGCGGGGGTCCCAGTCGACTACAATGAGCAGTTCTTC
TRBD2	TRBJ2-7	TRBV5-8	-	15	CASSFLAGSSYEQYF	TGTGCCAGCAGCTTTCTAGCGGGGAGCTCCTACGAGCAGTACTTC
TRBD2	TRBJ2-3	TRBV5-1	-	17	CASTASSGGTSTDTQYF	TGCGCCAGCACCGCCTCAAGCGGGGGCACTAGCACAGATACGCAGTATTTT
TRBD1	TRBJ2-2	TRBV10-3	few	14	CAIKGGPGTGELFF	TGTGCCATCAAAGGGGGCCCGGGCACCGGGGAGCTGTTTTTT
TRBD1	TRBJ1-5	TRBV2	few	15	CASSEAGQQTQPQHF	TGTGCCAGCAGTGAAGCGGGACAGCAAACTCAGCCCCAGCATTTT
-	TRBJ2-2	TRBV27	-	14	CASSLAGITGELFF	TGTGCCAGCAGTTTAGCAGGGATCACCGGGGAGCTGTTTTTT
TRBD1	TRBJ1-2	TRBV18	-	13	CASSQDREYGYTF	TGTGCCAGCTCACAAGACAGGGAATATGGCTACACCTTC
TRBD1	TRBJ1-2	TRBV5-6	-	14	CASSSGQGQWGYTF	TGTGCCAGCAGCTCCGGACAGGGACAGTGGGGCTACACCTTC
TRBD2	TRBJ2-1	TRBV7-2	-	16	CASSFGSAGAYNEQFF	TGTGCCAGCAGCTTCGGCTCAGCGGGGGCGTACAATGAGCAGTTCTTC
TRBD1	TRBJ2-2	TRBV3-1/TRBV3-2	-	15	CASSLWDRGTGELFF	TGTGCCAGCAGCCTGTGGGACAGGGGCACCGGGGAGCTGTTTTTT
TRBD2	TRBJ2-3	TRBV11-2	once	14	CASSPGGGPDTQYF	TGTGCCAGCAGCCCGGGAGGGGGTCCAGATACGCAGTATTTT
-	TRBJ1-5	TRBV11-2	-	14	CASSLDGGDQPQHF	TGTGCCAGCAGCTTAGATGGGGGGGACCAGCCCCAGCATTTT
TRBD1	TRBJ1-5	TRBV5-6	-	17	CASSFHRGSYSNQPQHF	TGTGCCAGCAGCTTCCACAGGGGATCGTATAGCAATCAGCCCCAGCATTTT
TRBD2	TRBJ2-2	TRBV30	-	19	CAWSVMKVTSGGAAGELFF	TGTGCCTGGAGTGTTATGAAAGTTACTAGCGGGGGGGCCGCCGGGGAGCTGTTTTTT
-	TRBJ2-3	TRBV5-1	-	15	CASSLGAPSTDTQYF	TGCGCCAGCAGCTTGGGCGCTCCTAGCACAGATACGCAGTATTTT
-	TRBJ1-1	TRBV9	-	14	CASSVATSAAEAFF	TGTGCCAGCAGCGTAGCTACGAGCGCTGCTGAAGCTTTCTTT
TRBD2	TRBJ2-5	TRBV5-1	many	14	CASSHGTNQETQYF	TGCGCCAGCAGCCATGGGACTAACCAAGAGACCCAGTACTTC
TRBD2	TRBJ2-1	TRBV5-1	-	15	CASSYAGGTYNEQFF	TGCGCCAGCAGCTACGCGGGGGGCACCTACAATGAGCAGTTCTTC
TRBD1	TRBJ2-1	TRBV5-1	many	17	CASSLEIGTGGRNEQFF	TGCGCCAGCAGCTTGGAGATAGGGACAGGGGGCCGCAATGAGCAGTTCTTC
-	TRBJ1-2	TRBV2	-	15	CASSPRGGSGISYTF	TGTGCCAGCAGTCCCCGAGGGGGTTCTGGGATAAGCTACACCTTC